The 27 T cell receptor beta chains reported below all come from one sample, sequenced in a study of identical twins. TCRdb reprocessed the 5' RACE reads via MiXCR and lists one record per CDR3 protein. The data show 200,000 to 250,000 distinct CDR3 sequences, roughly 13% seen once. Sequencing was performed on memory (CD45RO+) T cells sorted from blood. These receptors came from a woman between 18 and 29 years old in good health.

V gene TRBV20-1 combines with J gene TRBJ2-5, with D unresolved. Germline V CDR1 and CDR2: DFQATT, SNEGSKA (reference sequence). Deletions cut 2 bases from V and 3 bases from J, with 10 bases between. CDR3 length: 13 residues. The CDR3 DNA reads TGCAGTGCTAGATTTTGGGCAGAAGAGACCCAGTACTTC. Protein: CSARFWAEETQYF.

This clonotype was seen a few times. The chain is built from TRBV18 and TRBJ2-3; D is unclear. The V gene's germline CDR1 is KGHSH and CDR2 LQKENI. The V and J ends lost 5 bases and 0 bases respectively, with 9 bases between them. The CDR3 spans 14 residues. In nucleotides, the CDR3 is TGTGCCAGCTCAGCGGCGATTAGCACAGATACGCAGTATTTT. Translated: CASSAAISTDTQYF.

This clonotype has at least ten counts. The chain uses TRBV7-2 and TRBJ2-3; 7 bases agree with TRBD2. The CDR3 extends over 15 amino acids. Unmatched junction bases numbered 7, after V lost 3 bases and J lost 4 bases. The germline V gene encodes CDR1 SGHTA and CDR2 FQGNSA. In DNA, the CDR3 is TGTGCCAGCAGCTTCGGAGCGGGAAGTCCAGATACGCAGTATTTT. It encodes CASSFGAGSPDTQYF.

CDR3 coding DNA: TGTGCCAGCAGCCCCTTCAATGAGCAGTTCTTC. Its translation is CASSPFNEQFF. The chain carries TRBV6-2 or TRBV6-3 and TRBJ2-1; D is unclear. This CDR3 is built from 11 residues. Per the germline V gene, CDR1 is MNHEY and CDR2 is SVGEGT. Between the trimmed V and J ends, which lost 6 bases and 6 bases, there was a span of 6 bases.

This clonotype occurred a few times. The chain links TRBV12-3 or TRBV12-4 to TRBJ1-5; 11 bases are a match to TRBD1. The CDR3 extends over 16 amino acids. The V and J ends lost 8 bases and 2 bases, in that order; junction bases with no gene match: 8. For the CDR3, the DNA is TGTGCCAGCGCTGGACAGGGGGCGTTTGGCAATCAGCCCCAGCATTTT. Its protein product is CASAGQGAFGNQPQHF.

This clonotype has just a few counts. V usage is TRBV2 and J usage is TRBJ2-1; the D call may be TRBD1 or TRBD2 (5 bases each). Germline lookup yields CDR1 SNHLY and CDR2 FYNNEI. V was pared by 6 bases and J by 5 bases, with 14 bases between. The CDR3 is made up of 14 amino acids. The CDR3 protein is CASRETGLNNEQFF. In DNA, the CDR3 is TGTGCCAGCAGAGAAACGGGGCTTAACAATGAGCAGTTCTTC.

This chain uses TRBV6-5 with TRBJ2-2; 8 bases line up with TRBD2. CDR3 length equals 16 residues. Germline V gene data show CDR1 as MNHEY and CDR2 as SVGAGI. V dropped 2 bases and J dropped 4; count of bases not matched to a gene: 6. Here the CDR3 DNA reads TGTGCCAGCAGTTACCGAGCGGGAGTGGCCACCGGGGAGCTGTTTTTT. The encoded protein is CASSYRAGVATGELFF.

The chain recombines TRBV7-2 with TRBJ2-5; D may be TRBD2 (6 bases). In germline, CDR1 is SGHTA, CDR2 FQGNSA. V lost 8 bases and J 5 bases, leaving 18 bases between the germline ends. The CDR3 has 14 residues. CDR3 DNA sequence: TGTGCCAGCGGGCGAGAATGGGAGGATGAGACCCAGTACTTC. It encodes CASGREWEDETQYF.

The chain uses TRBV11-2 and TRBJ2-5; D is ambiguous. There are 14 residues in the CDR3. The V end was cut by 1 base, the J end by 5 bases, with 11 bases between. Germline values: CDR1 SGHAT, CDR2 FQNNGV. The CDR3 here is CASSLGPNGETQYF. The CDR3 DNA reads TGTGCCAGCAGCTTAGGGCCTAATGGGGAGACCCAGTACTTC.

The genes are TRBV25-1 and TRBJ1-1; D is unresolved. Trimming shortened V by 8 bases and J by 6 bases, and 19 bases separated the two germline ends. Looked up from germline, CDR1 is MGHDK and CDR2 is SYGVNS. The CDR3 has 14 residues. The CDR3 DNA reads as TGTGCCAGCCATGGGCCTAACCAAGGCGCTGAAGCTTTCTTT. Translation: CASHGPNQGAEAFF.

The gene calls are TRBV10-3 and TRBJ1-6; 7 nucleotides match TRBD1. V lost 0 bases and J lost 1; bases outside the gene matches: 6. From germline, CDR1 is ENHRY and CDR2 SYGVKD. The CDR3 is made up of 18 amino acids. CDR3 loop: CAISESNRGTSYNSPLHF. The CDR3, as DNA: TGTGCCATCAGTGAGTCGAACAGGGGAACGTCCTATAATTCACCCCTCCACTTT.

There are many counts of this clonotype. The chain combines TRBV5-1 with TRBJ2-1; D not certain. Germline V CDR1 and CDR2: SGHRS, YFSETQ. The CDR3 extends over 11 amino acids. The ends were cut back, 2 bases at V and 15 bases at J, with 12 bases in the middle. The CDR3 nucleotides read TGCGCCAGCAGCTTTGGACGGATGGCGTTCTTC. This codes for CASSFGRMAFF. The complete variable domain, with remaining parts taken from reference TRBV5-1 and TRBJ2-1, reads KAGVTQTPRYLIKTRGQQVTLSCSPISGHRSVSWYQQTPGQGLQFLFEYFSETQRNKGNFPGRFSGRQFSNSRSEMNVSTLELGDSALYLCASSFGRMAFFGPGTRLTVL.

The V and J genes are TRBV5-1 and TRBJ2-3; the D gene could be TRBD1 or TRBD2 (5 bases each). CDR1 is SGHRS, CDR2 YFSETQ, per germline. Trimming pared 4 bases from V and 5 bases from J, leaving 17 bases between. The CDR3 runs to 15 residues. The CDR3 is CASSPGRVLVDTQYF. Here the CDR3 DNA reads TGCGCCAGCAGCCCAGGGCGGGTCTTAGTAGATACGCAGTATTTT.

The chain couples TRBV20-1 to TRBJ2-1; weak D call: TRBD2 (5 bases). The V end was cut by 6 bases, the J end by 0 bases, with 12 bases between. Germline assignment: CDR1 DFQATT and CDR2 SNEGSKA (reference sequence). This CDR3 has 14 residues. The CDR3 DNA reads TGCAGTGCCCGAGAGGGAATCTCCTACAATGAGCAGTTCTTC. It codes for CSAREGISYNEQFF.

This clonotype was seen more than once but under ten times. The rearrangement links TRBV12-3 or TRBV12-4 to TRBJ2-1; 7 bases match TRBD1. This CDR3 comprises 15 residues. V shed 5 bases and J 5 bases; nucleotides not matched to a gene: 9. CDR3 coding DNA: TGTGCCAGCAGTGTCCGGGACAGCCGACACAATGAGCAGTTCTTC. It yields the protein CASSVRDSRHNEQFF.

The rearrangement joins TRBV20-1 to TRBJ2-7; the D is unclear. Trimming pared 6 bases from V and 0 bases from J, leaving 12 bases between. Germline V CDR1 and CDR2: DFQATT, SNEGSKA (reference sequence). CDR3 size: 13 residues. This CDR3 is CSADGPFSYEQYF. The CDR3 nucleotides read TGCAGTGCAGACGGACCGTTCTCCTACGAGCAGTACTTC.

The CDR3 nucleotides read TGTGCTAGTGGTTTGGCCTCGGGGCTAGCGGGGGTAGAGACCCAGTACTTC. Encoded protein: CASGLASGLAGVETQYF. This rearrangement joins TRBV12-5 to TRBJ2-5; 10 bases agree with TRBD2. The junction had 9 bases not matched to a gene; V was cut back by 1 base and J by 4 bases. The CDR3 covers 17 residues. Germline CDR1 LGHNT, CDR2 FRNRAP.

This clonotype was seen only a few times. CDR3 sequence reads: CSAHTTQGAAGYTF. The DNA for the CDR3 is TGCAGTGCTCATACGACACAGGGGGCGGCTGGCTACACCTTC. The chain combines TRBV20-1 with TRBJ1-2; 9 nucleotides align to TRBD1. The trim removed 5 bases at V and 7 bases at J, leaving 11 bases unmatched. The CDR3 loop spans 14 amino acids. From germline, CDR1 is DFQATT and CDR2 SNEGSKA (reference sequence).

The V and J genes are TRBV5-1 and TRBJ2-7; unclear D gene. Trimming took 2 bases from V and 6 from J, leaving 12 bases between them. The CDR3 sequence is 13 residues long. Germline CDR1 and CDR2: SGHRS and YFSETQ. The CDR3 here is CASSFGWMGEQYF. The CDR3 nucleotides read TGCGCCAGCAGCTTCGGGTGGATGGGCGAGCAGTACTTC.

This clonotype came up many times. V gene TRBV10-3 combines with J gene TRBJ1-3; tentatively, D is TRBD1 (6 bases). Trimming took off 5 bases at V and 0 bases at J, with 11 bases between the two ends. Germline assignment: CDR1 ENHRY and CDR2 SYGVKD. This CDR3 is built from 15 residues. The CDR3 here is CAISPGVLSGNTIYF. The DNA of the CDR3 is TGTGCCATCAGTCCAGGGGTTCTCTCTGGAAACACCATATATTTT.

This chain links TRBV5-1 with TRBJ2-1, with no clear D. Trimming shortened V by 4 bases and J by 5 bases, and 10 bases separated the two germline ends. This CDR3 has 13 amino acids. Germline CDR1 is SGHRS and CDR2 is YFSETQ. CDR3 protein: CASSLGSNNEQFF. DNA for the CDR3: TGCGCCAGCAGCCTTGGATCTAACAATGAGCAGTTCTTC.

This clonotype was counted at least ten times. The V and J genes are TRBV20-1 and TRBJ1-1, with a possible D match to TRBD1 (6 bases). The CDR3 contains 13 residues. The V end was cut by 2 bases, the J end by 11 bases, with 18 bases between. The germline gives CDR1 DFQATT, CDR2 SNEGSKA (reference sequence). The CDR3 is CSARRAGASSAFF. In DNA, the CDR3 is TGCAGTGCTAGAAGGGCAGGGGCCTCATCGGCTTTCTTT.

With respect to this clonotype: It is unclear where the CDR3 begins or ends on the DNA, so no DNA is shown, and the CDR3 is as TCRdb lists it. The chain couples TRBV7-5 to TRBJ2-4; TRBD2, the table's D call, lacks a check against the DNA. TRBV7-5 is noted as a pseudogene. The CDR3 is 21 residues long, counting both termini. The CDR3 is CISVSEALPGLARGAKNIQYF.

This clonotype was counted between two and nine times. The CDR3 nucleotides read TGCAGTGCCTCTGGGGACAGGGTAAATCGAGTATCCTACGAGCAGTACTTC. It yields the protein CSASGDRVNRVSYEQYF. The chain employs TRBV20-1 and TRBJ2-7; 9 bases map to TRBD1. This CDR3 comprises 17 residues. The V gene end was trimmed by 6 bases and the J gene end by 1 base; junction bases not matched to a gene: 16. CDR1 and CDR2 (germline): DFQATT, SNEGSKA (reference sequence).

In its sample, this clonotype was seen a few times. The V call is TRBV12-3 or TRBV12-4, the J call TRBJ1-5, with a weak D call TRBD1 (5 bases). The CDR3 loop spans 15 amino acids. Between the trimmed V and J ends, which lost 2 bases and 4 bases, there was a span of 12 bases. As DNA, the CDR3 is TGTGCCAGCAGTTTAAGCGCAGGGAGAAATCAGCCCCAGCATTTT. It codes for CASSLSAGRNQPQHF.

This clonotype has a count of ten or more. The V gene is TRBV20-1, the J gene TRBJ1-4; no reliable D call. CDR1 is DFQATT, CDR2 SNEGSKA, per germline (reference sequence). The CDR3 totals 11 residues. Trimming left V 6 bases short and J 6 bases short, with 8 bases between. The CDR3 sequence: CSARPHEKLFF. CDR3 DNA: TGCAGTGCAAGACCCCATGAAAAACTGTTTTTT.

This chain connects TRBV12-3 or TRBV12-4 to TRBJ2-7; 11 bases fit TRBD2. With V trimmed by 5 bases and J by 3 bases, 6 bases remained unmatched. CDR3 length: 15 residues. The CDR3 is CASSLRTSGRYEQYF. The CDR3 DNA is TGTGCCAGCAGTCTTAGGACTAGCGGGCGCTACGAGCAGTACTTC.